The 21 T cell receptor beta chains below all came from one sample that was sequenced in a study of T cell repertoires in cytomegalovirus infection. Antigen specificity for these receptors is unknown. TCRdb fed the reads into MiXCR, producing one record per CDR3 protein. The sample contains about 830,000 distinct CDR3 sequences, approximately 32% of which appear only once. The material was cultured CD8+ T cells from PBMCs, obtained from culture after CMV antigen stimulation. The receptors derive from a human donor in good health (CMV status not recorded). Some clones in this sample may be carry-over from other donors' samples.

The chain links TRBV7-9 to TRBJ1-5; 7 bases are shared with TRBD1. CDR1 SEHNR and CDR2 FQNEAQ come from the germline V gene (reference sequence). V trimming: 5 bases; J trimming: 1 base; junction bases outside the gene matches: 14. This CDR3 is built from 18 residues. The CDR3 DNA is TGTGCCAGCAGCGATCGGGACAGACTATTCCGCAGCAATCAGCCCCAGCATTTT. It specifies CASSDRDRLFRSNQPQHF.

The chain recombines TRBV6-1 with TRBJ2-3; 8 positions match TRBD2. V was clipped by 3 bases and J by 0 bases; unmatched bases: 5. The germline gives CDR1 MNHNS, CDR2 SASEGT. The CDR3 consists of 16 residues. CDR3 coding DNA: TGTGCCAGCAGTGAGATAGCGGGGTTCAGCACAGATACGCAGTATTTT. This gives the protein CASSEIAGFSTDTQYF.

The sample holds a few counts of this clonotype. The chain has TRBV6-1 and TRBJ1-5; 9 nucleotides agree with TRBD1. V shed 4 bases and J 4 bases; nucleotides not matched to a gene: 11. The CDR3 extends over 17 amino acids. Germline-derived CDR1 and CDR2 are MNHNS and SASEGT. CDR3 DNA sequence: TGTGCCAGCAGTGCCCCGACAGGGGGTTTTGGAAATCAGCCCCAGCATTTT. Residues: CASSAPTGGFGNQPQHF.

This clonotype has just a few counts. In DNA form, the CDR3 reads TGTGCCAGCAGCCCAGTGGGGAGCGCCAAAAACATTCAGTACTTC. It yields the protein CASSPVGSAKNIQYF. The V gene is TRBV11-2, the J gene TRBJ2-4; D perhaps matches TRBD2 (5 bases). Trimming shortened V by 5 bases and J by 1 base, and 12 bases separated the two germline ends. Looked up from germline, CDR1 is SGHAT and CDR2 is FQNNGV. The CDR3 is 15 amino acids.

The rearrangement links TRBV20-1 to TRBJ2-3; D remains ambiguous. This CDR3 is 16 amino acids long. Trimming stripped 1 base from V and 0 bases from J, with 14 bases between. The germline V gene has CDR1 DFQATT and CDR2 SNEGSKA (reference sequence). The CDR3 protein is CSARAWTETSTDTQYF. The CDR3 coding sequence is TGCAGTGCTAGAGCCTGGACGGAGACTAGCACAGATACGCAGTATTTT.

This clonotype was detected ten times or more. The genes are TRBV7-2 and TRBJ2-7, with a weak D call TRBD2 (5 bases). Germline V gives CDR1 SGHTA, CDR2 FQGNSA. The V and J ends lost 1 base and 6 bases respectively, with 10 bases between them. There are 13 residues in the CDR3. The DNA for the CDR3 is TGTGCCAGCAGCTTAGACGGGATCCGCGAGCAGTACGTC. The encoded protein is CASSLDGIREQYV.

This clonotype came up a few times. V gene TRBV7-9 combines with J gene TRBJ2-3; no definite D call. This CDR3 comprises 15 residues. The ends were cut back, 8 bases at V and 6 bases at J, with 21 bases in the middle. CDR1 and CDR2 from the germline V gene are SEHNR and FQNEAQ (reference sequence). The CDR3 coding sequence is TGTGCCAGCGGCCAATGGGCTTTATCGGGCGATACGCAGTATTTT. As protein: CASGQWALSGDTQYF.

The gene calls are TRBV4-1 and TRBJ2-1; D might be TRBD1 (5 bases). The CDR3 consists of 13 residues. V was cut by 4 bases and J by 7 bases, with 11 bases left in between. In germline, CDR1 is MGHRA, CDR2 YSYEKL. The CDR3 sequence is CASSLRQWNEQFF. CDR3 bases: TGCGCCAGCAGCCTCCGACAGTGGAATGAGCAGTTCTTC.

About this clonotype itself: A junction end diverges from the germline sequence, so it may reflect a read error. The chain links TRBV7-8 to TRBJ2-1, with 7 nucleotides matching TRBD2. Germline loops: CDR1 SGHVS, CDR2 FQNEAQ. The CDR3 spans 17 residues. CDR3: CVSTLLRGGGFYNEQFF. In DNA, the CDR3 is TGTGTCAGCACCCTCCTCCGGGGCGGGGGATTTTACAATGAGCAGTTCTTC.

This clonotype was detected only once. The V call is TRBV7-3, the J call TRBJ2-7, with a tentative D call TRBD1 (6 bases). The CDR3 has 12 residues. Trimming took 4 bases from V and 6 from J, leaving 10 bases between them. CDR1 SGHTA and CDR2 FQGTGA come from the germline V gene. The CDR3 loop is CASSSIRGEQYV. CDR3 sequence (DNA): TGTGCCAGCAGCTCCATCAGGGGCGAGCAGTACGTC.

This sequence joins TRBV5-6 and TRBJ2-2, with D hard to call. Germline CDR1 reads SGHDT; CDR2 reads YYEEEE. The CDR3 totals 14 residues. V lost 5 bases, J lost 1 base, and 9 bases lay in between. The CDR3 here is CASRFLKNTGELFF. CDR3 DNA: TGTGCCAGCAGATTCCTGAAGAACACCGGGGAGCTGTTTTTT.

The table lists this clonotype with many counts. Here the CDR3 reads CASSSWTGSNTGELFF. The DNA of the CDR3 is TGTGCCAGCAGCTCGTGGACAGGGTCAAACACCGGGGAGCTGTTTTTT. The chain has TRBV7-3 and TRBJ2-2; 8 nucleotides align to TRBD1. Germline values: CDR1 SGHTA, CDR2 FQGTGA. Trimming at V came to 4 bases and at J to 2 bases, leaving 6 bases not matched to a gene. The CDR3 has 16 amino acids.

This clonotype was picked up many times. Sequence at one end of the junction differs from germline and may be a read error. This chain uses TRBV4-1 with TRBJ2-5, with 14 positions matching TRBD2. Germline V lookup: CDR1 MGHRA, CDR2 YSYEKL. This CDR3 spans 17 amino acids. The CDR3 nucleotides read TGTGCCAGCAGCGCTGGGACTAGCGGGGGCCTACAAGAGACCCAGTACTTC. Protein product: CASSAGTSGGLQETQYF.

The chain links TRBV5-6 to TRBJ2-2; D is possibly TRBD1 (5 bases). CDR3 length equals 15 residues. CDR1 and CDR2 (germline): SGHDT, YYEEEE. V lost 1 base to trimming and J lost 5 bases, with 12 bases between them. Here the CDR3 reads CASSLRRQGTGELFF. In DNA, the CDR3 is TGTGCCAGCAGCTTGCGTAGGCAGGGAACCGGGGAGCTGTTTTTT. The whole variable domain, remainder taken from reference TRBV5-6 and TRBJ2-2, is DAGVTQSPTHLIKTRGQQVTLRCSPKSGHDTVSWYQQALGQGPQFIFQYYEEEERQRGNFPDRFSGHQFPNYSSELNVNALLLGDSALYLCASSLRRQGTGELFFGEGSRLTVL.

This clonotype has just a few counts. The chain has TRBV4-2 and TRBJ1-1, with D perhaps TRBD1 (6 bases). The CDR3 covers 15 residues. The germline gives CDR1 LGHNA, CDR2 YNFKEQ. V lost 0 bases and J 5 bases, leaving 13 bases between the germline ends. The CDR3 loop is CASSQEIRGGTEAFF. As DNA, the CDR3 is TGTGCCAGCAGCCAAGAAATCAGGGGCGGAACTGAAGCTTTCTTT.

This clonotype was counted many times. The chain's CDR3 is CASSPAGSGANVLTF. CDR3 nucleotides: TGTGCCAGCAGCCCCGCTGGCTCTGGGGCCAACGTCCTGACTTTC. The V call is TRBV11-3, the J call TRBJ2-6; D ambiguous. The CDR3 sequence is 15 residues long. Germline CDR1 is SGHNT and CDR2 is YENEEA. V was clipped by 5 bases and J by 0 bases, with 8 bases between them. The full variable domain, its missing parts supplied by reference TRBV11-3 and TRBJ2-6, is EAGVVQSPRYKIIEKKQPVAFWCNPISGHNTLYWYLQNLGQGPELLIRYENEEAVDDSQLPKDRFSAERLKGVDSTLKIQPAELGDSAVYLCASSPAGSGANVLTFGAGSRLTVL.

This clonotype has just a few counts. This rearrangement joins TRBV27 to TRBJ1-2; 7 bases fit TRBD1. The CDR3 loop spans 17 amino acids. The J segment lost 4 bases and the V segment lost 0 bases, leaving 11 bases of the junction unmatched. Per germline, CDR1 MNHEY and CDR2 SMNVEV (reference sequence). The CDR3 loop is CASSLSTGMGSGYGYTF. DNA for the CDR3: TGTGCCAGCAGTTTATCGACAGGGATGGGTTCAGGCTATGGCTACACCTTC.

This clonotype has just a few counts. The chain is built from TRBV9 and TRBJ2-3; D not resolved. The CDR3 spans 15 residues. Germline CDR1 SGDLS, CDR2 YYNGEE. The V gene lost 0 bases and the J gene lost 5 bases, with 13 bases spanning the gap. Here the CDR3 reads CASSVGRALLDTQYF. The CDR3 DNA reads TGTGCCAGCAGCGTAGGACGGGCTCTACTAGATACGCAGTATTTT. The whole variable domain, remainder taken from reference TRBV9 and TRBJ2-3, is DSGVTQTPKHLITATGQRVTLRCSPRSGDLSVYWYQQSLDQGLQFLIQYYNGEERAKGNILERFSAQQFPDLHSELNLSSLELGDSALYFCASSVGRALLDTQYFGPGTRLTVL.

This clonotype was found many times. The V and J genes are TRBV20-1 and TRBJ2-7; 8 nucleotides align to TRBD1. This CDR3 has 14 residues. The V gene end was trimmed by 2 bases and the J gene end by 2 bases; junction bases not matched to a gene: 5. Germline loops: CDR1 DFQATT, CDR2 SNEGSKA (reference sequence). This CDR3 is CSARSQGATYEQYF. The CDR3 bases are TGCAGTGCTAGATCCCAGGGGGCGACCTACGAGCAGTACTTC.

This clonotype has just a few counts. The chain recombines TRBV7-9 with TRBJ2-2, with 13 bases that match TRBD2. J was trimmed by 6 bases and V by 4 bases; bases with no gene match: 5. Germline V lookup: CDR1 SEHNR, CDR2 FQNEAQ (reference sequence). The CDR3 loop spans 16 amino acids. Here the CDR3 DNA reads TGTGCCAGCAGCTCGGGACTAGCGGGGCCCGCCGGGGAGCTGTTTTTT. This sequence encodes CASSSGLAGPAGELFF.

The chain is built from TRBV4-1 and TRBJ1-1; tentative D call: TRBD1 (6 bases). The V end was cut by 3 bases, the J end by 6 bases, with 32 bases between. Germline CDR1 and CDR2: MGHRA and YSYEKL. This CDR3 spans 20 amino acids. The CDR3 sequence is CASSHAPASIGTRDWAEAFF. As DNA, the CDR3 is TGCGCCAGCAGCCATGCACCCGCAAGCATCGGGACAAGGGACTGGGCTGAAGCTTTCTTT.